These 20 T cell receptor beta chains originate from one sample sequenced in a study of blood T cells in healthy people across ages. Primed by a sample-barcoded 5' primer and a J-beta primer mix, a second PCR proceeded for 7 to 11 cycles. TCRdb used MiXCR to reprocess the 5' RACE reads, holding one entry per CDR3 protein. Found here are about 570,000 distinct CDR3 sequences, approximately 27% of them singletons; the top ten hold about 18%. The sample taken for sequencing was blood. The receptors stem from a woman aged 65 to 85 in good health.

The chain is built from TRBV29-1 and TRBJ2-7; D possibly matches TRBD1 or TRBD2 (5 bases each). The V and J ends lost 6 bases and 5 bases respectively, with 14 bases between them. Germline values: CDR1 SQVTM, CDR2 ANQGSEA. CDR3 length: 12 residues. The CDR3 DNA sequence: TGCAGCGTCCCGGGATCAGGGCACGAGCAGTACTTC. Translation gives CSVPGSGHEQYF.

This clonotype was observed a few times. This chain connects TRBV20-1 to TRBJ2-5; D might be TRBD2 (7 bases). CDR1 and CDR2 (germline): DFQATT, SNEGSKA (reference sequence). Trimming shortened V by 0 bases and J by 5 bases, and 16 bases separated the two germline ends. The CDR3 has 15 residues. For the CDR3, the DNA is TGCAGTGCTAGAGATGCCCGGGGGCGGGAGGAGACCCAGTACTTC. It yields the protein CSARDARGREETQYF.

In this sample, this clonotype turned up a few times. This chain links TRBV7-8 with TRBJ1-5; D is uncertain. This CDR3 region has 14 residues. Trimming stripped 6 bases from V and 6 bases from J, with 15 bases between. Germline CDR1 reads SGHVS; CDR2 reads FQNEAQ. Here the CDR3 DNA reads TGTGCCAGCAGTGTAGGGCGGGGAAGTCAGCCCCAGCATTTT. It specifies CASSVGRGSQPQHF.

This clonotype was observed a handful of times. This chain links TRBV7-9 with TRBJ1-1; perhaps TRBD1 as D (6 bases). V gave up 5 bases and J gave up 12 bases, with 16 bases separating them. The CDR3 has 12 residues. Per the germline V gene, CDR1 is SEHNR and CDR2 is FQNEAQ (reference sequence). The CDR3 sequence: CASSRLRGLTFF. The CDR3 DNA is TGTGCCAGCAGCAGACTCAGGGGTTTGACTTTCTTT.

This clonotype was seen ten or more times. The V call is TRBV3-1, the J call TRBJ1-1; D might be TRBD1 (6 bases). From germline, CDR1 is LGHDT and CDR2 YNNKEL (reference sequence). Trimming removed 4 bases at V and 8 bases at J, with 11 bases between. The CDR3 is 12 amino acids. The chain's CDR3 is CASSLGGGEAFF. The DNA of the CDR3 is TGTGCCAGCAGCCTAGGGGGAGGCGAAGCTTTCTTT.

This clonotype has just a few counts. The chain uses TRBV4-3 and TRBJ1-2; no reliable D call. The length of the CDR3 is 13 residues. CDR1 and CDR2 (germline): LGHNA, YSLEER. V was shortened by 1 base and J by 6 bases, with 9 bases between the two germline ends. The CDR3 reads CASSQGQRNGYTF. In DNA form, the CDR3 reads TGCGCCAGCAGCCAAGGGCAAAGGAATGGCTACACCTTC.

The chain employs TRBV7-3 and TRBJ2-1; 7 bases fit TRBD2. V shed 5 bases and J 6 bases; nucleotides not matched to a gene: 7. This CDR3 region has 14 residues. The germline gives CDR1 SGHTA, CDR2 FQGTGA. CDR3 sequence reads: CASSLRLASNEQFF. The DNA for the CDR3 is TGTGCCAGCAGCCTTAGACTAGCTAGCAATGAGCAGTTCTTC.

The chain combines TRBV6-2 or TRBV6-3 with TRBJ1-5; 7 bases align to TRBD1. This CDR3 is 14 amino acids long. V shed 6 bases and J 7 bases; nucleotides not matched to a gene: 9. Per the germline V gene, CDR1 is MNHEY and CDR2 is SVGEGT. The CDR3 DNA reads as TGTGCCAGCAGGCCGACAGGGTGGCGGCAGCCCCAGCATTTT. It encodes CASRPTGWRQPQHF.

The chain is built from TRBV7-6 and TRBJ1-2; 8 bases are a match to TRBD1. CDR1 and CDR2 (germline): SGHVS, FNYEAQ. Losses at the gene ends were 1 base for V and 8 bases for J; bases not matched to a gene: 6. The CDR3 is made up of 14 amino acids. CDR3 coding DNA: TGTGCCAGCAGCTTAGGGACAGGGCAAAGCGGCTACACCTTC. Its translation: CASSLGTGQSGYTF.

The chain employs TRBV19 and TRBJ2-1; tentatively, D is TRBD2 (6 bases). Trimming left V 3 bases short and J 5 bases short, with 14 bases between. Germline-derived CDR1 and CDR2 are LNHDA and SQIVND (reference sequence). This CDR3 has 15 residues. Here the CDR3 reads CASSIAGTHNNEQFF. The CDR3 coding sequence is TGTGCCAGTAGTATTGCCGGGACTCATAACAATGAGCAGTTCTTC.

V and J are TRBV5-5 and TRBJ2-3, with a weak D call TRBD2 (6 bases). The CDR3 has 12 residues. Germline lookup yields CDR1 SGHKS and CDR2 YYEKEE (reference sequence). V lost 2 bases to trimming and J lost 10 bases, with 11 bases between them. In DNA, the CDR3 is TGTGCCAGCAGCTTCCCCGGGGAGGCGCAGTATTTT. Amino acids: CASSFPGEAQYF.

The J gene is TRBJ1-3, the V gene TRBV6-5, with D possibly matching TRBD1 (5 bases). Trimming took off 4 bases at V and 0 bases at J, with 13 bases between the two ends. Germline V gene data show CDR1 as MNHEY and CDR2 as SVGAGI. The CDR3 has 16 amino acids. CDR3 sequence: CASSSARGYSGNTIYF. As DNA, the CDR3 is TGTGCCAGCAGTTCGGCCCGGGGGTACTCTGGAAACACCATATATTTT.

The chain employs TRBV6-1 and TRBJ2-5, with D perhaps being TRBD1 or TRBD2 (5 bases each). Trimming stripped 3 bases from V and 7 bases from J, with 12 bases between. This CDR3 has 13 amino acids. Germline V lookup: CDR1 MNHNS, CDR2 SASEGT. The CDR3 region is CASSEGTARTQYF. CDR3 DNA sequence: TGTGCCAGCAGTGAGGGGACGGCCCGGACCCAGTACTTC.

This clonotype came up a few times. This chain uses TRBV20-1 with TRBJ1-2; D unclear. Trimming removed 3 bases from V and 0 bases from J, with 11 bases in between. Germline CDR1 is DFQATT and CDR2 is SNEGSKA (reference sequence). CDR3 length: 14 residues. DNA for the CDR3: TGCAGTGCTAGGTCCGGGATAGCTAACTATGGCTACACCTTC. Protein: CSARSGIANYGYTF.

V gene TRBV9 combines with J gene TRBJ2-3; D is unresolved. The CDR3 has 15 amino acids. Germline V gene lookup returns CDR1 SGDLS and CDR2 YYNGEE. V was shortened by 4 bases and J by 0 bases, with 12 bases between the two germline ends. CDR3 bases: TGTGCCAGCAGCCCTCGAACTACTAGCACAGATACGCAGTATTTT. Translating gives CASSPRTTSTDTQYF.

Notes on this clonotype: One junction end disagrees with the germline gene, perhaps due to a read error. The CDR3 coding sequence is TGTGCCAGCAGCTCCCCGTACCTGGGACAGGGGGAAAGATACGGGCAGTACTTC. Its protein is CASSSPYLGQGERYGQYF. The chain carries TRBV11-3 and TRBJ2-7, with 11 nucleotides matching TRBD1. The CDR3 sequence is 18 residues long. CDR1 and CDR2 (germline): SGHNT, YENEEA.

This clonotype was observed a handful of times. The chain has TRBV28 and TRBJ2-6; D uncertain. CDR3 length equals 16 residues. The germline V and J ends were trimmed by 1 base and 0 bases, with 7 bases remaining between them. Germline CDR1 reads MDHEN; CDR2 reads SYDVKM. The CDR3 spells CASSLSVSSGANVLTF. The CDR3 bases are TGTGCCAGCAGTTTATCAGTTAGCTCTGGGGCCAACGTCCTGACTTTC. The full variable domain, with the rest looked up from reference TRBV28 and TRBJ2-6, is DVKVTQSSRYLVKRTGEKVFLECVQDMDHENMFWYRQDPGLGLRLIYFSYDVKMKEKGDIPEGYSVSREKKERFSLILESASTNQTSMYLCASSLSVSSGANVLTFGAGSRLTVL.

The chain is built from TRBV20-1 and TRBJ2-5; D is uncertain. The J call is in doubt because the DNA end fits TRBJ2-7 better. Germline lookup yields CDR1 DFQATT and CDR2 SNEGSKA (reference sequence). The CDR3 is made up of 14 amino acids. CDR3 in amino acids: CSARLTGFGYEQYF. CDR3 nucleotides: TGCAGTGCTAGATTGACCGGCTTCGGGTACGAGCAGTACTTC.

This clonotype was counted a single time. J is TRBJ2-7 and V is TRBV28; 16 nucleotides line up with TRBD2. The J call may be faulty, since TRBJ2-1 better matches the DNA end. The germline gives CDR1 MDHEN, CDR2 SYDVKM. This CDR3 has 18 residues. CDR3 amino acids: CASSLVYGTSGGAYEQFF. CDR3 nucleotides: TGTGCCAGCAGTTTAGTTTACGGGACTAGCGGGGGGGCGTATGAGCAGTTCTTC.

The chain links TRBV7-2 to TRBJ2-3, with TRBD2 identical over 10 bases. The CDR3 is made up of 15 amino acids. Trimming took 3 bases from V and 4 from J; bases not matched to a gene: 4. CDR1 and CDR2 from the germline V gene are SGHTA and FQGNSA. CDR3 nucleotides: TGTGCCAGCAGCTTCCAGCGGGGGGGAGCAGATACGCAGTATTTT. As protein: CASSFQRGGADTQYF.